The text below deals with one T cell receptor beta chain. Its antigen is unidentified. These data originate in a study of response to subunit inactivated influenza vaccine. Each CDR3 protein is one row after TCRdb ran MiXCR on the RT-PCR reads. The profile covers about 650,000 distinct CDR3 sequences, with about a sixth appearing a single time and 11% taken by the ten largest. The study's findings and limits: There was a suggestion from the authors that each seasonal influenza vaccination recruits few new T cells.

CDR1 and CDR2 from the germline V gene are SGHTA and FQGTGA. This CDR3 is built from 13 residues. Trimming stripped 0 bases from V and 3 bases from J, with 5 bases between. The V and J genes are TRBV7-3 and TRBJ1-1; no clear D. The clonotype comes from a man in his fifties or sixties who received an inactivated influenza vaccine. The sequencing used PBMCs from blood, collected 11 to 12 days after vaccination. The CDR3, as DNA: TGTGCCAGCAGCTTAACTCTGGACACTGAAGCTTTCTTT. Amino acid sequence: CASSLTLDTEAFF. Together with reference TRBV7-3 and TRBJ1-1, the CDR3 gives the full variable domain: GAGVSQTPSNKVTEKGKYVELRCDPISGHTALYWYRQSLGQGPEFLIYFQGTGAADDSGLPNDRFFAVRPEGSVSTLKIQRTERGDSAVYLCASSLTLDTEAFFGQGTRLTVV.